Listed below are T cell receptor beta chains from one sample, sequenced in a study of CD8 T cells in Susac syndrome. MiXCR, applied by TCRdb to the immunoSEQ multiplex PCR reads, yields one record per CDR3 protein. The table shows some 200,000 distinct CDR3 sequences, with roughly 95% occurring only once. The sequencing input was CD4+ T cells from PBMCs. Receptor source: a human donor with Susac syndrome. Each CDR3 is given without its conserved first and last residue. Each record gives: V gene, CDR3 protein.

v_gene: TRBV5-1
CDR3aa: ASSLQGVGTDTQY

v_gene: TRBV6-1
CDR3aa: ASSLGTSGRTDTQY

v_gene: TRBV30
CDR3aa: AWTVAVQETQY

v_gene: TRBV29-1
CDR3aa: SVGVAGTGQETQY

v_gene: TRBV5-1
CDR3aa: ASSLGPELGQRGYT

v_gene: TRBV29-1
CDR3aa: SVGQLYNEQF

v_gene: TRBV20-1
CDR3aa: SASPWAGESQETQY

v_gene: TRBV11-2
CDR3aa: ASSLAMGAGRNEQF

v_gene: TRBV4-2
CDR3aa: ASSLSGRSGANVLT

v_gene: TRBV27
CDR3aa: ASSSRISNEKLF

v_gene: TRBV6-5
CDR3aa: ASRSGGLTDTQY

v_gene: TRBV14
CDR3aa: ASSRPRDEQF

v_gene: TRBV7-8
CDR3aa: ASSLANEWNIQY

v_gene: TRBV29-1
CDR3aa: SVEGGDGYT

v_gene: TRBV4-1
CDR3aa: ASSQSGSDSLAVETQY

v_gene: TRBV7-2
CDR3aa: ASVGGLRETQY

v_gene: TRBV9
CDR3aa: ASSVGTVAGELF

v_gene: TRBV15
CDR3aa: ATSSDRGLGQPQH

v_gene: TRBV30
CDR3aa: AWSGTVTGELF

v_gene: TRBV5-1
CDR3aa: ASSLVSDKSYEQY

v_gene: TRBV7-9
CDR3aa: ASSKDRRNTEAF

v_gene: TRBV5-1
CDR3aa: ASSWGHRNTEAF

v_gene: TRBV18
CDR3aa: ASSPPSSSYEQY

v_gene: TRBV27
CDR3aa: ASCPRMNTEAF

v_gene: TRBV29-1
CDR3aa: SVEPITTNTGELF

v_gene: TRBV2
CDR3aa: ASRQGIDTQY